One sample yielded the 20 T cell receptor beta chains listed below, sequenced in a study of T-cell reconstitution after alpha-beta-depleted transplantation in children. Preparation of the TCRbeta library used unique molecular identifiers. One entry per CDR3 protein results from TCRdb running MiXCR on the PCR reads. The sample includes some 500,000 distinct CDR3 sequences, about 17% of them seen just once. The material sequenced was PBMCs from the stem cell graft donor, taken from the stem cell graft. The receptors stem from a human donor who donated a stem cell graft to a child with acute lymphoblastic leukemia.

This clonotype appeared a few times. The rearrangement uses TRBV20-1 and TRBJ2-5, with 9 bases that match TRBD2. The V segment lost 0 bases and the J segment 5 bases; nucleotides outside the gene matches: 10. The CDR3 length is 16 residues. The germline gives CDR1 DFQATT, CDR2 SNEGSKA (reference sequence). CDR3 in DNA: TGCAGTGCTAGAGATGGTAGCGGGAGTAATTGGGAGACCCAGTACTTC. Residues: CSARDGSGSNWETQYF.

Ten or more counts support this clonotype. V and J are TRBV11-2 and TRBJ1-2; maybe TRBD1 (5 bases). Trimming stripped 6 bases from V and 2 bases from J, with 10 bases between. CDR1 is SGHAT, CDR2 FQNNGV, per germline. The CDR3 extends over 13 amino acids. The DNA for the CDR3 is TGTGCCAGCAGTCAGGGATTCAACTATGGCTACACCTTC. Residues: CASSQGFNYGYTF.

The genes are TRBV6-1 and TRBJ1-3; a weak D match, TRBD1 (6 bases). There are 17 residues in the CDR3. CDR1 MNHNS and CDR2 SASEGT come from the germline V gene. V gave up 6 bases and J gave up 0 bases, with 18 bases separating them. CDR3 sequence (DNA): TGTGCCAGCAGGAGGGGGGAAGGGGTTCACTCTGGAAACACCATATATTTT. Translation: CASRRGEGVHSGNTIYF.

The V call is TRBV20-1, the J call TRBJ2-1; TRBD2 aligns across 12 bases. There are 14 residues in the CDR3. From germline, CDR1 is DFQATT and CDR2 SNEGSKA (reference sequence). Trimming took 6 bases from V and 4 from J; bases not matched to a gene: 4. The CDR3 bases are TGCAGTGCCCCAGGACTAGCGGGGTACAATGAGCAGTTCTTC. The encoded protein is CSAPGLAGYNEQFF.

V is TRBV6-4 and J is TRBJ1-2; no clear D gene. The CDR3 length is 12 residues. From germline, CDR1 is MRHNA and CDR2 SNTAGT. V was trimmed by 2 bases and J by 8 bases, leaving 9 bases between them. Written as DNA, the CDR3 is TGTGCCAGCAGTGACGCGTTTCGCGGCTACACCTTC. Amino acids: CASSDAFRGYTF.

This clonotype was seen more than once but under ten times. The chain carries TRBV9 and TRBJ1-6; D remains unclear. Trimming took off 3 bases at V and 14 bases at J, with 12 bases between the two ends. This CDR3 spans 12 amino acids. Germline lookup yields CDR1 SGDLS and CDR2 YYNGEE. CDR3 loop: CASSADGGALHF. The CDR3 bases are TGTGCCAGCAGCGCAGACGGCGGGGCCCTCCACTTT. The full variable domain, rest sourced from reference TRBV9 and TRBJ1-6, is DSGVTQTPKHLITATGQRVTLRCSPRSGDLSVYWYQQSLDQGLQFLIQYYNGEERAKGNILERFSAQQFPDLHSELNLSSLELGDSALYFCASSADGGALHFGNGTRLTVT.

The chain couples TRBV12-5 to TRBJ2-1; 13 bases are a match to TRBD2. CDR1 is LGHNT, CDR2 FRNRAP, per germline. Unmatched junction bases numbered 5, after V lost 2 bases and J lost 4 bases. The CDR3 length is 17 residues. Here the CDR3 DNA reads TGTGCTAGTGGTTTGATCCAACTAGCGGGAGGGTACAATGAGCAGTTCTTC. Its protein is CASGLIQLAGGYNEQFF.

The chain recombines TRBV19 with TRBJ2-7, with D tentatively TRBD1 (6 bases). There are 13 residues in the CDR3. In germline, CDR1 is LNHDA, CDR2 SQIVND (reference sequence). Between the trimmed V and J ends, which lost 6 bases and 6 bases, there was a span of 15 bases. CDR3 loop: CASSEGEIGEQYF. As DNA, the CDR3 is TGTGCCAGTAGCGAGGGGGAGATCGGCGAGCAGTACTTC.

This clonotype has ten or more counts. The CDR3 DNA sequence: TGTGCCAGCAGCACACGACAGAGCTCCTACGAGCAGTACTTC. Translating it yields CASSTRQSSYEQYF. The V call is TRBV11-2, the J call TRBJ2-7; perhaps TRBD1 as D (5 bases). V dropped 5 bases and J dropped 0 bases, with 11 bases sitting between them. This CDR3 comprises 14 residues. Germline CDR1 and CDR2: SGHAT and FQNNGV.

The chain joins TRBV12-3 or TRBV12-4 to TRBJ2-2, with D tentatively TRBD1 (5 bases). Trimming took off 6 bases at V and 1 base at J, with 15 bases between the two ends. The CDR3 totals 16 residues. The chain's CDR3 is CASRDPGQGNTGELFF. As DNA, the CDR3 is TGTGCCAGCAGGGATCCAGGCCAGGGGAACACCGGGGAGCTGTTTTTT.

This clonotype appeared a few times. The chain is built from TRBV12-3 or TRBV12-4 and TRBJ2-1; tentative D call: TRBD2 (6 bases). This CDR3 is built from 15 residues. Deletions cut 6 bases from V and 1 base from J, with 13 bases between. The CDR3 DNA sequence: TGTGCCAGCAGCCTACCGGGACTTTCCTACAATGAGCAGTTCTTC. This translates into CASSLPGLSYNEQFF.

This clonotype has only a few counts. The gene calls are TRBV5-1 and TRBJ2-1, with D tentatively TRBD1 (6 bases). The CDR3 spans 13 residues. Germline V CDR1 and CDR2: SGHRS, YFSETQ. Trimming removed 4 bases at V and 10 bases at J, with 15 bases between. The CDR3 region is CASSIVGAEEQFF. The CDR3 DNA sequence: TGCGCCAGCAGCATTGTGGGGGCGGAAGAGCAGTTCTTC. Combining the CDR3 with reference TRBV5-1 and TRBJ2-1 gives the whole variable domain KAGVTQTPRYLIKTRGQQVTLSCSPISGHRSVSWYQQTPGQGLQFLFEYFSETQRNKGNFPGRFSGRQFSNSRSEMNVSTLELGDSALYLCASSIVGAEEQFFGPGTRLTVL.

A few counts support this clonotype. A read error may produce the germline difference seen at one junction end. This sequence joins TRBV2 and TRBJ2-1, with a tentative D call TRBD1 (6 bases). The CDR3 loop spans 11 amino acids. From germline, CDR1 is SNHLY and CDR2 FYNNEI. This CDR3 is CASHDGDKAVF. The CDR3 DNA follows: TGTGCCTCCCATGACGGGGACAAAGCAGTCTTC.

About this clonotype: One end of the junction is discordant with germline, which a read error may explain. V and J are TRBV20-1 and TRBJ2-5; 11 bases line up with TRBD2. The CDR3 has 16 amino acids. Germline V CDR1 and CDR2: DFQATT, SNEGSKA (reference sequence). In nucleotides, the CDR3 is TGCTGTGCTAGAGATTCCGGGACTAGCGGACAAGAGACCCAGTACTTC. Amino acids: CCARDSGTSGQETQYF.

This clonotype was found a few times. The chain is built from TRBV9 and TRBJ1-1; 7 bases are shared with TRBD1. The germline CDR1 and CDR2 sequences are SGDLS and YYNGEE. The V gene end was trimmed by 3 bases and the J gene end by 0 bases; junction bases not matched to a gene: 5. The CDR3 is made up of 15 amino acids. CDR3 region: CASSGGTVLNTEAFF. The CDR3 nucleotides read TGTGCCAGCAGCGGGGGGACAGTTCTGAACACTGAAGCTTTCTTT.

This clonotype appeared a few times. The chain has TRBV27 and TRBJ2-3; 8 nucleotides line up with TRBD1. The V segment lost 4 bases and the J segment 0 bases; nucleotides outside the gene matches: 9. Germline-derived CDR1 and CDR2 are MNHEY and SMNVEV (reference sequence). The CDR3 contains 17 residues. For the CDR3, the DNA is TGTGCCAGCAGTTACGACAGGGGATTCTTTAGCACAGATACGCAGTATTTT. Protein product: CASSYDRGFFSTDTQYF.

The chain carries TRBV29-1 and TRBJ2-1; 8 nucleotides match TRBD2. Germline V gives CDR1 SQVTM, CDR2 ANQGSEA. The J segment lost 7 bases and the V segment lost 4 bases, leaving 3 bases of the junction unmatched. The CDR3 loop spans 12 amino acids. The CDR3 DNA reads as TGCAGCGTTGTGGGACTAGGAAATGAGCAGTTCTTC. This translates into CSVVGLGNEQFF.

The sample holds a few counts of this clonotype. V gene TRBV7-8 combines with J gene TRBJ1-1; D is uncertain. This CDR3 contains 14 residues. V lost 8 bases and J lost 1, with 14 bases in between. Germline V gene data show CDR1 as SGHVS and CDR2 as FQNEAQ. The chain's CDR3 is CASGTMSSNTEAFF. The CDR3 nucleotides read TGTGCCAGCGGTACAATGAGTTCGAACACTGAAGCTTTCTTT.

The rearrangement uses TRBV4-1 and TRBJ2-7; TRBD2 matches 10 bases. CDR1 is MGHRA and CDR2 is YSYEKL in the germline V gene. The CDR3 totals 15 residues. Trimming removed 1 base from V and 4 bases from J; junction bases left unmatched: 4. This chain's CDR3 is CASSQGPSGSYEQYF. The CDR3 coding sequence is TGCGCCAGCAGCCAAGGGCCTAGCGGGAGTTACGAGCAGTACTTC.

The V gene is TRBV6-5, the J gene TRBJ1-5; D might be TRBD1 (5 bases). Germline lookup yields CDR1 MNHEY and CDR2 SVGAGI. CDR3 length: 14 residues. Trimming stripped 0 bases from V and 6 bases from J, with 9 bases between. CDR3 DNA: TGTGCCAGCAGTTACTCTGCAGGGAGTCAGCCCCAGCATTTT. It encodes CASSYSAGSQPQHF.